The present TCR beta chain was sequenced within a study of cytomegalovirus exposure and HLA in healthy donors. Study-level points and caveats: Owing to their indistinguishability, certain V segments, notably TRBV6-2 and TRBV6-3, were excluded. For TCR beta chains, V- and J-gene trimming was later linked to a missense DCLRE1C variant. Common viral pathogens (according to a later analysis) appeared linked to several of the most significant clusters.

CDR1 LGHNA and CDR2 YNFKEQ come from the germline V gene. V shed 1 base and J 0 bases; nucleotides not matched to a gene: 7. The CDR3 covers 17 residues. In the case of this clone: Its antigen is not identified.

PCR used 60 Vbeta primers and 13 Jbeta primers. Only in-frame clones appear in the TCRdb table, and some are missing; sequencing was by immunoSEQ multiplex PCR. The top ten clones hold less than 15% of a sample with about 96,000 clones, 65% to 85% of them seen once. What was sequenced was PBMCs. The rearrangement uses TRBV4-2 and TRBJ1-2; TRBD1 matches at 8 bases. This receptor was obtained from a woman aged 70-85 years in good health and CMV-seropositive. CDR3 coding DNA: TGTGCCAGCAGCCAAGTTCAGGGGGCACTAGCTAACTATGGCTACACCTTC. Protein: CASSQVQGALANYGYTF.